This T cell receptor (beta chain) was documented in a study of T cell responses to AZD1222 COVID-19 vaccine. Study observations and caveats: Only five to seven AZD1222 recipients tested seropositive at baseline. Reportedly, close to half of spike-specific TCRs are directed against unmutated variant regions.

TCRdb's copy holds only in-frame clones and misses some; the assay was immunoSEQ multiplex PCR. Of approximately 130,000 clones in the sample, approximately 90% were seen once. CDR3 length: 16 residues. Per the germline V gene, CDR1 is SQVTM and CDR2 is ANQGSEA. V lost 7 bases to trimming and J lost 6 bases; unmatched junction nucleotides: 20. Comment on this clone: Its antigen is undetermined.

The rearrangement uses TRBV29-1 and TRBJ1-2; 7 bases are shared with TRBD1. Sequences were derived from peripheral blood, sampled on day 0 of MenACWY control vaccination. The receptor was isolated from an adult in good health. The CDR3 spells CSGGELFDRESDGYTF. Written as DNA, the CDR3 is TGCAGCGGGGGGGAACTCTTTGACAGGGAAAGCGATGGCTACACCTTC.